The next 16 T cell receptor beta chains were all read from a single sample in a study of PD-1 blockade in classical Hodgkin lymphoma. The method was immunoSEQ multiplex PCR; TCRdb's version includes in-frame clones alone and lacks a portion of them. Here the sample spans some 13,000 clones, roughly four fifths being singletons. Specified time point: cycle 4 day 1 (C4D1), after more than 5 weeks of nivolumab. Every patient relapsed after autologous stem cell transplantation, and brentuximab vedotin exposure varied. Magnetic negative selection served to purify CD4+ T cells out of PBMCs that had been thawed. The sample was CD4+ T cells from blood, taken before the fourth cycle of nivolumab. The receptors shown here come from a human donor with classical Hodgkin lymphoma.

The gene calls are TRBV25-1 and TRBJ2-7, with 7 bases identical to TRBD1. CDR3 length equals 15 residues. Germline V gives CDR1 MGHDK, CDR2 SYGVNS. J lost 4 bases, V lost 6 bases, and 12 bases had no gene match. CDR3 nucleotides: TGTGCCAGCAGCCCTCGACAGGGAAAATATTACGAGCAGTACTTC. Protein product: CASSPRQGKYYEQYF.

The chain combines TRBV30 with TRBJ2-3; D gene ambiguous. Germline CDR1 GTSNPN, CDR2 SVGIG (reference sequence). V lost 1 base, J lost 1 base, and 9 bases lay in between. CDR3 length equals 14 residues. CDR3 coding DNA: TGTGCCTGGAGTGGGCTATGGGGCACAGATACGCAGTATTTT. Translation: CAWSGLWGTDTQYF.

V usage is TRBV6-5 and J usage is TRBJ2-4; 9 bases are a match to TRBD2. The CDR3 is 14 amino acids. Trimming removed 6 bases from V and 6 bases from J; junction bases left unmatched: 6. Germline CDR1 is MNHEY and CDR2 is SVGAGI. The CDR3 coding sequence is TGTGCCAGCAGACCGAGCGGGGGGTCAAACATTCAGTACTTC. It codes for CASRPSGGSNIQYF.

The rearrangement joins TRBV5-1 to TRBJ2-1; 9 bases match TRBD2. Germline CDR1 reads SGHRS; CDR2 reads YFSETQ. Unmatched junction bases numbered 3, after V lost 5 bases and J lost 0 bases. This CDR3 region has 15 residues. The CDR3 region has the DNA TGCGCCAGCAGAGGACTAGCGAGCTCCTACAATGAGCAGTTCTTC. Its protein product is CASRGLASSYNEQFF.

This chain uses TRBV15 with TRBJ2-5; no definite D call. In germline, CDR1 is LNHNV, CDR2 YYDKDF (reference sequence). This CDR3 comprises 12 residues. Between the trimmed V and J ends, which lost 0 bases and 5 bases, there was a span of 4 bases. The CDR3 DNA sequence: TGTGCCACCAGCAGAGATGGCGAGACCCAGTACTTC. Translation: CATSRDGETQYF.

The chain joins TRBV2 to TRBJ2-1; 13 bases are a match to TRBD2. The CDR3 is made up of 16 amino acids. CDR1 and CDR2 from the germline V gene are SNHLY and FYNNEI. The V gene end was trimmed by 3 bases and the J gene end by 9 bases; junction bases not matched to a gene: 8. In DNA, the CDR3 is TGTGCCAGCAGTGATTATAGGACTAGCGGGAGCGGTGAGCAGTTCTTC. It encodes CASSDYRTSGSGEQFF.

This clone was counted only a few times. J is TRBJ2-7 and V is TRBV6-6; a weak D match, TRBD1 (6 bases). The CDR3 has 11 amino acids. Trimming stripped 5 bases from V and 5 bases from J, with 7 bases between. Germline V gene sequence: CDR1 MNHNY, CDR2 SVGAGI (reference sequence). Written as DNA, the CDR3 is TGTGCCAGCAGTCCAGGGGACGAGCAGTACTTC. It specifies CASSPGDEQYF.

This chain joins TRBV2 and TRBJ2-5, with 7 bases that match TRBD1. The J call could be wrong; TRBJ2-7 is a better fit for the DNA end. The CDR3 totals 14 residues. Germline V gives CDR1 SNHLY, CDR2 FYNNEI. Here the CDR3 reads CASGRSGTADEQYF. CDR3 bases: TGTGCCAGCGGAAGATCCGGGACAGCAGACGAGCAGTACTTC.

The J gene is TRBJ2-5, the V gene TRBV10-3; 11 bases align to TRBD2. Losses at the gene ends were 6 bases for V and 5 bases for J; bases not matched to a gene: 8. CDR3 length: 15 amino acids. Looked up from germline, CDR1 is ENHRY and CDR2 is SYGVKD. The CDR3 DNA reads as TGTGCCATCAGCCTAACTAGCGGGAGTAGGGAGACCCAGTACTTC. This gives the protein CAISLTSGSRETQYF.

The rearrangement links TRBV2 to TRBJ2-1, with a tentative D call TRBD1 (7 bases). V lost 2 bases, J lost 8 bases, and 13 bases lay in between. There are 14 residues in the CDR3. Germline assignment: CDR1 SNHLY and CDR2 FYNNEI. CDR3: CASSEQGGGDEQFF. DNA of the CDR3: TGTGCCAGCAGTGAACAGGGGGGCGGCGATGAGCAGTTCTTC.

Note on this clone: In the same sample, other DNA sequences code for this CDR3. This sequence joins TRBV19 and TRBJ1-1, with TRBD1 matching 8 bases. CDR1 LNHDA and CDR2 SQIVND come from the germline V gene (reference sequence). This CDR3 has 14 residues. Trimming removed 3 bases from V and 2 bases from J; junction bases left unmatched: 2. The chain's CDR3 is CASSMQGANTEAFF. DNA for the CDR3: TGTGCCAGTAGTATGCAGGGGGCTAACACTGAAGCTTTCTTT.

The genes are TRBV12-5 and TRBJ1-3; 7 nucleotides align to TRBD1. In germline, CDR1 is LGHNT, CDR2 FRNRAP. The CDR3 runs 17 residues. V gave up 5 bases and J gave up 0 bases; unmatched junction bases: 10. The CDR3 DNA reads TGTGCTAGTGGTCCGGTGGGGGGACAGAACTCTGGAAACACCATATATTTT. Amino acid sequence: CASGPVGGQNSGNTIYF.

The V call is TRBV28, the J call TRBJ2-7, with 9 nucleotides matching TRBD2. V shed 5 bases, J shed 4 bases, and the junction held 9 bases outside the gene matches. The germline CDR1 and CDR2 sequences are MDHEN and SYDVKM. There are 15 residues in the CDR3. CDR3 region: CASSRTSVSTYEQYF. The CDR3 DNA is TGTGCCAGCAGTCGGACTAGCGTCAGTACTTACGAGCAGTACTTC.

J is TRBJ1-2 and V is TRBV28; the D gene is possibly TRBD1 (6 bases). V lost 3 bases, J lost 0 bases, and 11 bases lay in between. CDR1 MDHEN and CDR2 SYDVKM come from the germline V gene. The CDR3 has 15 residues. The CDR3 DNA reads TGTGCCAGCAGTTTGGACAGTATCCCTAACTATGGCTACACCTTC. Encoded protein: CASSLDSIPNYGYTF.

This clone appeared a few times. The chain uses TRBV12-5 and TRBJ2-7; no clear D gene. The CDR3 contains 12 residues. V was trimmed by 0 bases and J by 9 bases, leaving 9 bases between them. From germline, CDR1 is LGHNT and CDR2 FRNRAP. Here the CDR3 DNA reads TGTGCTAGTGGTTTGGTACCGAATCCGCAGTACTTC. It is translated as CASGLVPNPQYF.

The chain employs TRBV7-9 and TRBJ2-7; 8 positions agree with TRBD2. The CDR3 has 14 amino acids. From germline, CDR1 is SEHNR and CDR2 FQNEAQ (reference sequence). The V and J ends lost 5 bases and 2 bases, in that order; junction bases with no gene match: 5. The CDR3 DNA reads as TGTGCCAGCAGCATTAGCGGGATAACCTACGAGCAGTACTTC. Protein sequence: CASSISGITYEQYF.